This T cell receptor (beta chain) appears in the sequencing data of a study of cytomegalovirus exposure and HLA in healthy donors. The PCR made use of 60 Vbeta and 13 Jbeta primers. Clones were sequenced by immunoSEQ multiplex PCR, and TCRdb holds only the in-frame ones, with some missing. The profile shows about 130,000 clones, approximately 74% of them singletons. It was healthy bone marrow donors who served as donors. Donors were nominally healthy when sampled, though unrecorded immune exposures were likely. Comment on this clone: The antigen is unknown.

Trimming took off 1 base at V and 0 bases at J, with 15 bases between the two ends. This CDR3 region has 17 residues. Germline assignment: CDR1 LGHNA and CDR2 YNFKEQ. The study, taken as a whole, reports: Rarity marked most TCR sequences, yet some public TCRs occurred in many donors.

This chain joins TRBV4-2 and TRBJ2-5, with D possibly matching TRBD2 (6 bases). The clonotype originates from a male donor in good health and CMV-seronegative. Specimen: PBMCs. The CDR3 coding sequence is TGTGCCAGCAGCCAAGGGGAGGCGGGACTTTACCAAGAGACCCAGTACTTC. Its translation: CASSQGEAGLYQETQYF.